The 29 T cell receptor beta chains below were found in one sample sequenced in a study of shared clonotypes between healthy human individuals. The table came from immunoSEQ multiplex PCR; TCRdb's copy has only in-frame clones and leaves some out. The repertoire holds around 2.1 million clones, with about 93% as singletons. CD45RO-negative, CCR7-selected cells formed the naive CD8 fraction, which excluded terminally differentiated effector memory CD45RA+ cells. Sequences were obtained from naive CD8+ T cells from PBMCs. Receptor source: a man aged 18 to 29 in good health. Some clones in this sample may be carry-over from other donors' samples.

The chain links TRBV25-1 to TRBJ1-5, with D maybe TRBD1 (5 bases). Looked up from germline, CDR1 is MGHDK and CDR2 is SYGVNS. This CDR3 contains 14 residues. Trimming cost V 9 bases and J 6 bases, with 18 bases left between them. The CDR3 reads CARLGERAGQPQHF. The CDR3, as DNA: TGTGCCAGATTAGGGGAACGAGCGGGTCAGCCCCAGCATTTT. The complete variable domain, with remaining parts taken from reference TRBV25-1 and TRBJ1-5, reads EADIYQTPRYLVIGTGKKITLECSQTMGHDKMYWYQQDPGMELHLIHYSYGVNSTEKGDLSSESTVSRIRTEHFPLTLESARPSHTSQYLCARLGERAGQPQHFGDGTRLSIL.

This chain joins TRBV7-2 and TRBJ2-5, with 7 bases identical to TRBD2. V shed 1 base and J 0 bases; nucleotides not matched to a gene: 14. Germline assignment: CDR1 SGHTA and CDR2 FQGNSA. The CDR3 runs to 19 residues. This CDR3 reads CASSLVRLGLAANQETQYF. The DNA for the CDR3 is TGTGCCAGCAGCTTAGTTCGGCTGGGTCTAGCGGCAAACCAAGAGACCCAGTACTTC.

The CDR3 nucleotides are TGCGCCAGCAGCCCAGACAGGACCTCTTACGAGCAGTACTTC. Encoded protein: CASSPDRTSYEQYF. The genes are TRBV4-3 and TRBJ2-5; perhaps TRBD1 as D (6 bases). The DNA end favors TRBJ2-7, so the J call may be wrong. The CDR3 length is 14 residues. Germline loops: CDR1 LGHNA, CDR2 YSLEER.

V is TRBV7-9 and J is TRBJ2-7; tentative D call: TRBD2 (7 bases). The CDR3 runs to 14 residues. V lost 6 bases and J lost 2, with 14 bases in between. Germline V gives CDR1 SEHNR, CDR2 FQNEAQ (reference sequence). CDR3 protein: CASRLGAGAYEQYF. The CDR3 DNA sequence: TGTGCCAGCAGGTTGGGGGCGGGAGCCTACGAGCAGTACTTC.

About this clone itself: The sample carries other DNA sequences with the same CDR3. This chain links TRBV7-9 with TRBJ2-7, with D perhaps matching TRBD2 (6 bases). There are 13 residues in the CDR3. The V and J ends lost 3 bases and 3 bases respectively, with 9 bases between them. Germline CDR1 SEHNR, CDR2 FQNEAQ (reference sequence). The CDR3 spells CASSLGGVYEQYF. The DNA of the CDR3 is TGTGCCAGCAGCTTGGGGGGAGTCTACGAGCAGTACTTC.

This clone was seen a single time. V is TRBV9 and J is TRBJ2-6; TRBD1 aligns across 8 bases. The germline gives CDR1 SGDLS, CDR2 YYNGEE. The length of the CDR3 is 20 residues. J lost 0 bases, V lost 3 bases, and 14 bases had no gene match. The CDR3 sequence: CASSGSIRGLPPSGANVLTF. CDR3 DNA sequence: TGTGCCAGCAGCGGATCAATCAGGGGGCTCCCTCCCTCTGGGGCCAACGTCCTGACTTTC.

The V and J genes are TRBV28 and TRBJ2-1; D unresolved. Trimming removed 1 base from V and 0 bases from J, with 19 bases in between. The CDR3 has 19 residues. CDR1 is MDHEN and CDR2 is SYDVKM in the germline V gene. The CDR3 is CASSLFFVLDPTSYNEQFF. The CDR3 DNA reads TGTGCCAGCAGTTTATTCTTCGTTCTGGACCCAACCTCCTACAATGAGCAGTTCTTC.

The chain is built from TRBV6-5 and TRBJ2-3; perhaps TRBD2 as D (6 bases). This CDR3 is 15 amino acids long. V lost 2 bases, J lost 2 bases, and 11 bases lay in between. From germline, CDR1 is MNHEY and CDR2 SVGAGI. CDR3 in DNA: TGTGCCAGCAGTTACGGGGAGGCCCCCACAGATACGCAGTATTTT. It specifies CASSYGEAPTDTQYF.

The chain recombines TRBV30 with TRBJ2-7, with 13 bases fitting TRBD2. V lost 1 base, J lost 6 bases, and 15 bases stayed unmatched. CDR3 length equals 18 residues. Germline V gene sequence: CDR1 GTSNPN, CDR2 SVGIG (reference sequence). The CDR3 coding sequence is TGTGCCTGGAGTGGGACCGATGGACTAGCGGGAGTTAGCGGCGAGCAGTACTTC. It yields the protein CAWSGTDGLAGVSGEQYF. The full variable domain, in which reference TRBV30 and TRBJ2-7 provide the parts outside the CDR3, is SQTIHQWPATLVQPVGSPLSLECTVEGTSNPNLYWYRQAAGRGLQLLFYSVGIGQISSEVPQNLSASRPQDRQFILSSKKLLLSDSGFYLCAWSGTDGLAGVSGEQYFGPGTRLTVT.

This chain joins TRBV2 and TRBJ2-3; 8 bases fit TRBD2. J lost 6 bases, V lost 11 bases, and 13 bases had no gene match. Germline CDR1 reads SNHLY; CDR2 reads FYNNEI. This CDR3 is built from 14 residues. CDR3 residues: CAGESGRSPDTQYF. The CDR3 coding sequence is TGTGCCGGGGAAAGCGGGAGAAGTCCTGATACGCAGTATTTT.

The J gene is TRBJ1-4, the V gene TRBV28, with TRBD1 as a possible D gene (5 bases). V lost 0 bases, J lost 0 bases, and 23 bases lay in between. CDR1 is MDHEN, CDR2 SYDVKM, per germline. The CDR3 sequence is 21 residues long. The CDR3 region has the DNA TGTGCCAGCAGTTTATGGTTCGGGGGTGGGAGAGGGACGACAACTAATGAAAAACTGTTTTTT. This translates into CASSLWFGGGRGTTTNEKLFF.

The chain links TRBV5-1 to TRBJ2-7; 12 bases match TRBD2. With 4 bases clipped from V and 2 bases from J, the junction kept 7 bases outside the gene matches. Germline CDR1 SGHRS, CDR2 YFSETQ. This CDR3 comprises 16 residues. CDR3 protein: CASSAYGLAGTYEQYF. In nucleotides, the CDR3 is TGCGCCAGCAGCGCCTACGGACTAGCGGGGACCTACGAGCAGTACTTC.

The genes are TRBV6-5 and TRBJ2-4, with D maybe TRBD1 (7 bases). V lost 6 bases to trimming and J lost 0 bases, with 12 bases between them. The length of the CDR3 is 15 residues. Germline-derived CDR1 and CDR2 are MNHEY and SVGAGI. CDR3 sequence: CASSQQGGAKNIQYF. The DNA for the CDR3 is TGTGCCAGCAGCCAGCAGGGGGGAGCCAAAAACATTCAGTACTTC.

The V and J genes are TRBV7-9 and TRBJ2-1; either TRBD1 or TRBD2 may supply D (6 bases each). The germline V and J ends were trimmed by 6 bases and 6 bases, with 21 bases remaining between them. This CDR3 has 16 residues. Germline V lookup: CDR1 SEHNR, CDR2 FQNEAQ (reference sequence). CDR3 bases: TGTGCCAGCAGACCCTGGGGGGCAAAAATGGGCAATGAGCAGTTCTTC. Protein sequence: CASRPWGAKMGNEQFF. Supplemented by reference TRBV7-9 and TRBJ2-1, the full variable domain reads DTGVSQNPRHKITKRGQNVTFRCDPISEHNRLYWYRQTLGQGPEFLTYFQNEAQLEKSRLLSDRFSAERPKGSFSTLEIQRTEQGDSAMYLCASRPWGAKMGNEQFFGPGTRLTVL.

To note about this clone: Other DNA sequences of this sample code for an identical CDR3. The rearrangement joins TRBV5-6 to TRBJ1-1, with D uncertain. V lost 0 bases, J lost 4 bases, and 10 bases lay in between. The CDR3 is 14 residues long. Germline CDR1 is SGHDT and CDR2 is YYEEEE. Here the CDR3 reads CASSLAGRSTEAFF. The DNA of the CDR3 is TGTGCCAGCAGCTTGGCAGGAAGGAGCACTGAAGCTTTCTTT.

V and J are TRBV4-1 and TRBJ2-5; D is ambiguous. The CDR3 is 16 residues long. In germline, CDR1 is MGHRA, CDR2 YSYEKL. Trimming took 0 bases from V and 1 from J, leaving 12 bases between them. CDR3 loop: CASSQDVSRTQETQYF. Written as DNA, the CDR3 is TGCGCCAGCAGCCAAGACGTTTCACGGACCCAAGAGACCCAGTACTTC.

This chain's CDR3 is CASRRVLGETQYF. In DNA, the CDR3 is TGTGCCAGCAGGAGAGTTCTTGGAGAGACCCAGTACTTC. The rearrangement uses TRBV2 and TRBJ2-5; no clear D. The germline V gene encodes CDR1 SNHLY and CDR2 FYNNEI. The V and J ends lost 6 bases and 4 bases respectively, with 12 bases between them. The CDR3 totals 13 residues.

This chain connects TRBV28 to TRBJ1-4, with unresolved D. Trimming removed 5 bases from V and 8 bases from J, with 15 bases in between. CDR1 and CDR2 from the germline V gene are MDHEN and SYDVKM. CDR3 length: 14 amino acids. CDR3 sequence: CASSMKWGGEKLFF. The CDR3 DNA reads as TGTGCCAGCAGTATGAAATGGGGTGGCGAAAAACTGTTTTTT.

V usage is TRBV11-2 and J usage is TRBJ2-7; D might be TRBD2 (8 bases). CDR1 is SGHAT, CDR2 FQNNGV, per germline. Trimming shortened V by 7 bases and J by 6 bases, and 22 bases separated the two germline ends. The CDR3 extends over 15 amino acids. The DNA for the CDR3 is TGTGCCAGCAAACCAGGGGGGGCGGGAGGACCCGAGCAGTACTTC. Its protein product is CASKPGGAGGPEQYF.

This rearrangement joins TRBV27 to TRBJ1-4, with D unclear. This CDR3 is built from 15 residues. Germline V lookup: CDR1 MNHEY, CDR2 SMNVEV (reference sequence). V was shortened by 1 base and J by 3 bases, with 9 bases between the two germline ends. In nucleotides, the CDR3 is TGTGCCAGCAGTTTATTCCCATCCCCTAATGAAAAACTGTTTTTT. Translating gives CASSLFPSPNEKLFF.

A remark on this clone: Additional DNA sequences in this sample encode the identical CDR3. J is TRBJ2-7 and V is TRBV27, with unresolved D. The CDR3 spans 13 residues. Germline assignment: CDR1 MNHEY and CDR2 SMNVEV (reference sequence). Trimming pared 0 bases from V and 4 bases from J, leaving 7 bases between. The CDR3 bases are TGTGCCAGCAGTTTATCGGAAGGATACGAGCAGTACTTC. Amino acids: CASSLSEGYEQYF.

The J gene is TRBJ2-1, the V gene TRBV10-1; no clear D. V lost 5 bases and J 3 bases, leaving 11 bases between the germline ends. Germline V gene sequence: CDR1 WNHNN, CDR2 SYGVQD (reference sequence). The CDR3 is 14 amino acids. Here the CDR3 DNA reads TGCGCCAGCAGTAGCGCTCTAGACTACAATGAGCAGTTCTTC. It encodes CASSSALDYNEQFF.

This chain connects TRBV9 to TRBJ2-1; TRBD1 matches 7 bases. This CDR3 region has 15 residues. J was trimmed by 6 bases and V by 2 bases; bases with no gene match: 8. CDR1 and CDR2 from the germline V gene are SGDLS and YYNGEE. CDR3 DNA: TGTGCCAGCAGCGTGGAGGTATCAGGGGGCAATGAGCAGTTCTTC. Translated, it gives CASSVEVSGGNEQFF.

This clone was seen just once. The chain links TRBV27 to TRBJ1-1; D ambiguous. CDR3 length equals 13 residues. Germline values: CDR1 MNHEY, CDR2 SMNVEV (reference sequence). The V end was cut by 0 bases, the J end by 4 bases, with 6 bases between. The DNA of the CDR3 is TGTGCCAGCAGTTTATCTGTGACCACTGAAGCTTTCTTT. Encoded protein: CASSLSVTTEAFF.

Points on this clone: The same CDR3 is also encoded by other DNA sequences in this sample. The chain has TRBV7-9 and TRBJ1-5; D gene unclear. CDR1 is SEHNR, CDR2 FQNEAQ, per germline (reference sequence). The germline V and J ends were trimmed by 1 base and 7 bases, with 5 bases remaining between them. The CDR3 runs 12 residues. The CDR3 coding sequence is TGTGCCAGCAGCTTAGGGGGACAGCCCCAGCATTTT. Translation gives CASSLGGQPQHF.

V and J are TRBV15 and TRBJ2-5, with D possibly being TRBD1 or TRBD2 (5 bases each). The V and J ends lost 1 base and 2 bases respectively, with 14 bases between them. This CDR3 has 16 amino acids. CDR1 is LNHNV and CDR2 is YYDKDF in the germline V gene (reference sequence). CDR3 in DNA: TGTGCCACCAGCAGAGTCCACCTAGCAGGGCAAGAGACCCAGTACTTC. Residues: CATSRVHLAGQETQYF.

The chain recombines TRBV28 with TRBJ2-1; a possible D gene is TRBD1 (5 bases). Trimming took off 6 bases at V and 0 bases at J, with 12 bases between the two ends. Per germline, CDR1 MDHEN and CDR2 SYDVKM. The CDR3 spans 15 residues. The CDR3 nucleotides read TGTGCCAGCAGATTGGACACCTCCTCCTACAATGAGCAGTTCTTC. Translation gives CASRLDTSSYNEQFF.

This chain connects TRBV6-5 to TRBJ2-3, with 7 bases matching TRBD2. The CDR3 spans 16 residues. In germline, CDR1 is MNHEY, CDR2 SVGAGI. With V trimmed by 4 bases and J by 0 bases, 7 bases remained unmatched. CDR3 bases: TGTGCCAGCAGTTCTATAGCGGGTACTAGCACAGATACGCAGTATTTT. Protein: CASSSIAGTSTDTQYF.

The genes are TRBV27 and TRBJ1-5; D unclear. The germline CDR1 and CDR2 sequences are MNHEY and SMNVEV (reference sequence). The CDR3 sequence is 15 residues long. Trimming removed 6 bases at V and 9 bases at J, with 21 bases between. CDR3 sequence reads: CASSPTLGDWRPQHF. The CDR3 DNA reads TGTGCCAGCAGCCCCACATTGGGAGACTGGAGGCCCCAGCATTTT.